This T cell receptor beta chain was retrieved from a study of tumor and adjacent non-tumor tissue in lung cancer. Overall study results and limits: Top 100 clones took a larger repertoire share in normal lung. Compared with tumor, normal lung showed significantly lower TCR diversity.

The library came from three nested PCR rounds adapted from ARM-PCR protocols. TCRdb independently ran MiXCR on the multiplex PCR reads; one entry per CDR3 protein. Here the sample spans approximately 100,000 distinct CDR3 sequences, around three fifths being singletons. This sample's RNA came from whole unsorted tissue. More than 3 cm separated this lung sample from the edge of the tumor. Donors were chemotherapy-naive, newly diagnosed lung cancer surgical patients in China, August–late 2014. This clonotype was recorded a few times. Antigen unknown. At one of its ends the junction is not consistent with the germline gene, which may arise from a read error. The sequence came from a man aged 25 to 45 with non-small cell lung cancer. Sequencing was done on a sample of distant non-tumor lung tissue.

CDR3 loop: CTSSLGAGLKYEQYF. CDR3 DNA: TGTACCAGCAGCTTGGGAGCAGGACTAAAGTACGAGCAGTACTTC. The chain carries TRBV7-9 and TRBJ2-7, with D maybe TRBD2 (6 bases). CDR3 length: 15 amino acids. From germline, CDR1 is SEHNR and CDR2 FQNEAQ (reference sequence).